The sequence of this T cell receptor beta chain was determined in a study of beta chain features in type 1 diabetes. Study outcomes and limitations: For Type 1 diabetes patients, all four CD4+ subsets carried TCRB CDR3s that were moderately but significantly shorter.

Expressed TCRB transcripts were sequenced because the isolated RNA had all been reverse transcribed beforehand. The method was immunoSEQ multiplex PCR; TCRdb's version includes in-frame clones alone and lacks a portion of them. The sample includes over 650,000 clones, around 15% of them seen just once. This clone has more than one count but fewer than ten. Its specificity is not known. This CDR3 comprises 15 residues. The V segment lost 4 bases and the J segment 0 bases; nucleotides outside the gene matches: 1. The germline V gene has CDR1 LGHNA and CDR2 YNFKEQ. The receptor was isolated from a man younger than 35 with type 1 diabetes. Sample: naive CD4+ T cells from blood. This rearrangement joins TRBV4-2 to TRBJ2-1; 9 bases match TRBD1. Written as DNA, the CDR3 is TGTGCCAGCAGCCGGGACAGGGACTCCTACAATGAGCAGTTCTTC. Its translation is CASSRDRDSYNEQFF.